This TCR beta chain is from a study of shared T cell receptors in the human thymus (dated by TCRdb to about 2021). As for the study more broadly: The study investigated the way shared, self-reactive T-cell receptor alpha chains are produced in the human thymus.

According to the germline V gene, CDR1 reads LGHNA and CDR2 reads YNFKEQ. V and J are truncated by 1 base and 4 bases respectively, leaving an intervening sequence of 10 bases. The CDR3 has 14 amino acids, counting the end cysteine and phenylalanine. Left in the record is the CDR3 DNA by itself, 42 bases read in frame from the first base. For this clone: The target of this receptor is not known. No base quality information exists; no much larger clone differs at one position.

The library was prepared using the immunoSEQ multiplex PCR assay. Not all clones reach the TCRdb copy of this immuneACCESS table, which keeps in-frame sequences only. Checked studies attribute under half of the gap to unresolved V genes and leave the rest unexplained. This sample comprises hundreds of thousands of clones, 70% to 90% of them detected only once. Roughly 0.01% of the sample belongs to the ten largest clones. A further study also used this sample, focusing on human thymus T cells. The second investigation adds: Immunologically healthy infants undergoing open corrective cardiac surgery for congenital heart defects in Finland were used as donors. The thymus tissue came from surgical resects taken out during corrective cardiac surgery. Usage of V and J gene segments appeared to be biased in both the thymic and the peripheral blood repertoires. Highly overlapping thymic TCR repertoires among unrelated individuals were reported in the related research. TCR alpha and beta repertoires from about 8 infant thymus samples and a few related peripheral blood samples were characterized in the study. The cohort included several male and a couple of female infants, with donor ages spanning 7 to 244 days. Thymocytes were released mechanically from tissue and stored at -70 °C as pellets of about 9.5-32 million cells. A QIAsymphony instrument was used to extract genomic DNA from the frozen cell pellets. The immunoSEQ multiplex PCR assay was used to amplify the TCRB and TCRAD loci from a standardized amount of quality-controlled genomic DNA. Amplicons spanned the V(D)J region at a length sufficient to cover the CDR3 and identify V and J genes. Amplicon sequencing was performed on an Illumina platform through the commercial immunoSEQ service. Corrections for primer bias and sequencing errors followed previously described methods, while TCRAD and TCRB definitions were based on the IMGT database. immunoSEQ Analyzer 3.0 and VDJTools were used for repertoire analysis, which covered basic statistics, V/J segment usage, diversity estimates, rarefaction and pairwise overlap. Diversity was estimated with Chao1, ChaoE, Efron-Thisted, Shannon and inverse Simpson indices, and also on datasets down-sampled to the smallest sample. Repertoire overlap was assessed by strict matching of CDR3 nucleotide sequence, V gene and J gene, and clustering was done by Jaccard-based multidimensional scaling. On average, approximately 860,000 unique TCRB clonotypes were obtained from thymus samples, compared with about 86,000 from blood samples.

The chain is encoded by TRBV4-2 joined to TRBJ1-1; the D gene is not confidently resolved. This clonotype originated in a girl under two years old with a congenital heart defect. Donor details come from another sample of the same person, matched by shared clones. Sequencing input: thymocytes. The nucleotide sequence is TGTGCCAGCAGCCAAGTGGTGGGAGGCACTGAAGCTTTCTTT. Translated, it gives CASSQVVGGTEAFF.